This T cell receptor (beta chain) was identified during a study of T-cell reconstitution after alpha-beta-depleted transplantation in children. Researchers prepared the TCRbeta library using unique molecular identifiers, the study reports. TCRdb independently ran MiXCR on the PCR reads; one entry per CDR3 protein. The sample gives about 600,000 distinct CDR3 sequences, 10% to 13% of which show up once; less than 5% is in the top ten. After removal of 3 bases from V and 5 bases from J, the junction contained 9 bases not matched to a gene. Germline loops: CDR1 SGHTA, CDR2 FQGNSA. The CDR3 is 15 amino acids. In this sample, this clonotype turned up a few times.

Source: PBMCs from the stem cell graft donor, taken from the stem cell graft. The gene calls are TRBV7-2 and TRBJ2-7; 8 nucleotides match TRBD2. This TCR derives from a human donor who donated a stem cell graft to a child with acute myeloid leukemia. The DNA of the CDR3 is TGTGCCAGCAGCTTCGAGATCAAGCGGGAGAACGAGCAGTACTTC. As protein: CASSFEIKRENEQYF.